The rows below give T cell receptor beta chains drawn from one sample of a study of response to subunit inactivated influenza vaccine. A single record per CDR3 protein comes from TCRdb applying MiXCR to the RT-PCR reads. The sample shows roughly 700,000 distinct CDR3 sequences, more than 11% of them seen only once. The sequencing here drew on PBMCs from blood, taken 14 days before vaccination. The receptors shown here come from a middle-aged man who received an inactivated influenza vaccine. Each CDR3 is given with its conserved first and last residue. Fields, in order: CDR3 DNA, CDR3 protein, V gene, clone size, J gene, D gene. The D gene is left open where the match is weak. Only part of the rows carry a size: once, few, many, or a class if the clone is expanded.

CDR3nt: TGCAGTGCTAGAAAAGGGTACCGTGGGAGCACAGATACGCAGTATTTT
CDR3aa: CSARKGYRGSTDTQYF
v_gene: TRBV20-1
abundance: few
j_gene: TRBJ2-3
d_gene: NA

CDR3nt: TGTGCCAGCAGCTTGGCGCTAGTTGACGGGGAGCTGTTTTTT
CDR3aa: CASSLALVDGELFF
v_gene: TRBV28
abundance: few
j_gene: TRBJ2-2
d_gene: NA

CDR3nt: TGTGCCAGCAGTTTAGATGGAAGGGTAGCAAATCAGCCCCAGCATTTT
CDR3aa: CASSLDGRVANQPQHF
v_gene: TRBV12-3/TRBV12-4
abundance: NA
j_gene: TRBJ1-5
d_gene: NA

CDR3nt: TGTGCCATCAGTTGGGCCCGGTGGGTCGGGGCGGGGACAGATACGCAGTATTTT
CDR3aa: CAISWARWVGAGTDTQYF
v_gene: TRBV2
abundance: NA
j_gene: TRBJ2-3
d_gene: NA

CDR3nt: TGTGCCAGCAGCCTAGGCCTAGACCGCCTGTATTTT
CDR3aa: CASSLGLDRLYF
v_gene: TRBV3-1
abundance: NA
j_gene: TRBJ2-3
d_gene: NA

CDR3nt: TGTGCCAGCAGCTTAAACTACGTACTAGCGGGAGTTTCCTACAATGAGCAGTTCTTC
CDR3aa: CASSLNYVLAGVSYNEQFF
v_gene: TRBV7-8
abundance: NA
j_gene: TRBJ2-1
d_gene: TRBD2

CDR3nt: TGTGCCACCCGGACGGAGGGAGGGGCCGGGGAGCTGTTTTTT
CDR3aa: CATRTEGGAGELFF
v_gene: TRBV10-3
abundance: NA
j_gene: TRBJ2-2
d_gene: TRBD2

CDR3nt: TGTGCCAGCAGCTCACGGAGGGGCGGCGGGAGGGCCGGAGAGACCCAGTACTTC
CDR3aa: CASSSRRGGGRAGETQYF
v_gene: TRBV11-2
abundance: NA
j_gene: TRBJ2-5
d_gene: TRBD2

CDR3nt: TGCAGCGTTGACCCATCTAGGTGGCACACTGAAGCTTTCTTT
CDR3aa: CSVDPSRWHTEAFF
v_gene: TRBV29-1
abundance: few
j_gene: TRBJ1-1
d_gene: NA

CDR3nt: TGTGCCAGCAGTTTAGGGCCGGGACAGGAGCCGTACGAGCAGTACTTC
CDR3aa: CASSLGPGQEPYEQYF
v_gene: TRBV28
abundance: NA
j_gene: TRBJ2-7
d_gene: TRBD1

CDR3nt: TGTGCCAGCAGTGTGGACAGGGGTAAATACGAGCAGTACTTC
CDR3aa: CASSVDRGKYEQYF
v_gene: TRBV2
abundance: few
j_gene: TRBJ2-7
d_gene: TRBD1

CDR3nt: TGCAGTGCTCTAAGGGTAGCGGGAGGCACAGATACGCAGTATTTT
CDR3aa: CSALRVAGGTDTQYF
v_gene: TRBV20-1
abundance: NA
j_gene: TRBJ2-3
d_gene: TRBD2

CDR3nt: TGCGCCAGCAGCCGGGACAGGTTGAACACCGGGGAGCTGTTTTTT
CDR3aa: CASSRDRLNTGELFF
v_gene: TRBV5-1
abundance: many
j_gene: TRBJ2-2
d_gene: TRBD1

CDR3nt: TGTGCCAGCAGCTTCCCCGGACTCACAGATACGCAGTATTTT
CDR3aa: CASSFPGLTDTQYF
v_gene: TRBV7-2
abundance: NA
j_gene: TRBJ2-3
d_gene: NA

CDR3nt: TGTGCCAGCAGCTTATTGGGGCAGGGATACTACGAGCAGTACTTC
CDR3aa: CASSLLGQGYYEQYF
v_gene: TRBV5-6
abundance: NA
j_gene: TRBJ2-7
d_gene: NA

CDR3nt: TGCAGTGCTAGACAGTCCGCCTCAGATACGCAGTATTTT
CDR3aa: CSARQSASDTQYF
v_gene: TRBV20-1
abundance: NA
j_gene: TRBJ2-3
d_gene: NA

CDR3nt: TGTGCCAGCGAAGGCGGGGGGCCGGGGTACGAGCAGTACTTC
CDR3aa: CASEGGGPGYEQYF
v_gene: TRBV28
abundance: few
j_gene: TRBJ2-7
d_gene: TRBD2

CDR3nt: TGTGCCAGCAGTTTGGGCGGGACATACTACAATGAGCAGTTCTTC
CDR3aa: CASSLGGTYYNEQFF
v_gene: TRBV12-3/TRBV12-4
abundance: NA
j_gene: TRBJ2-1
d_gene: NA

CDR3nt: TGTGCCAGCAGCTTGGCTGGGACTCTTTCCGTGTACTTC
CDR3aa: CASSLAGTLSVYF
v_gene: TRBV5-6
abundance: few
j_gene: TRBJ2-5
d_gene: NA

CDR3nt: TGTGCCAGCAGCTTAAACCCCTCTGGAAACACCATATATTTT
CDR3aa: CASSLNPSGNTIYF
v_gene: TRBV7-2
abundance: NA
j_gene: TRBJ1-3
d_gene: NA